Sequencing of this TCR beta chain was carried out in a study of long-term antiretroviral therapy in people with HIV. Germline assignment: CDR1 SGHVS and CDR2 FNYEAQ. V gave up 8 bases and J gave up 0 bases; unmatched junction bases: 1. The CDR3 runs 13 residues. Study-wide points: Within the repertoire, clones expanded before ART were dominant at all time points. Documentation of ART adherence, viral resistance or therapy changes was absent.

At the survey level, the v3.0 immunoSEQ assay was run. Assay: immunoSEQ multiplex PCR; the TCRdb copy retains only in-frame clones and omits some. The data hold 15,000 to 20,000 clones, with 76% observed a single time. Concerning this clone: Its antigen is still unknown.

The chain joins TRBV7-6 to TRBJ1-5; 7 nucleotides match TRBD1. The starting material was unsorted PBMCs, obtained 2.5 years before starting antiretroviral therapy. This clonotype originated in a woman aged 50 to 60 with HIV. The CDR3 DNA follows: TGTGCCAGCCAGGGGGGTAGCAATCAGCCCCAGCATTTT. Its translation: CASQGGSNQPQHF.